The clone carrying this T cell receptor beta chain is a singleton in its sample. In the study's own analysis: From reference gene primer amplification, estimates of nucleated cell counts were derived. The protocol was immunoSEQ multiplex PCR, while the TCRdb copy is restricted to in-frame clones and leaves out a portion. V and J calls and clone size are those listed in that table; D and trimming were worked out from the DNA. Here the sample spans around 200,000 clones, 89% being singletons. These data come from a study of blood T cell repertoires in COVID-19. Across the whole study: Acute and convalescent COVID-19 specimens originated in the United States, Italy and Spain.

The study drew participants aged about 18 to 89 years from some 25 US areas. Participants had their cohort set by participant-reported clinical history. Germline V gives CDR1 MNHEY, CDR2 SVGAGI. This CDR3 is built from 15 residues. With 6 bases clipped from V and 5 bases from J, the junction kept 8 bases outside the gene matches. This clonotype was sampled from a woman aged 35 to 49 with acute COVID-19. The V call is TRBV6-5, the J call TRBJ2-1; 9 nucleotides match TRBD1. The sequencing input was PBMCs or T cells enriched from blood (not recorded which). The CDR3 spells CASSLDRGTNNEQFF. The CDR3 DNA reads TGTGCCAGCAGCTTGGACAGGGGCACCAACAATGAGCAGTTCTTC.